This TCR beta chain stems from a study of early T cells in non-severe SARS-CoV-2 infection (dated by TCRdb to the early 2020s). About the investigation overall: Because TCR sequencing relied on bulk RNA taken from unsorted whole blood, pairing of alpha and beta chains was not possible. General findings and caveats noted by the study authors: VDJdb matching was skewed toward anti-spike CD8 responses and likely underestimated virus-specific expansions by missing private and CD4 specificities.

The CDR3 sequence holds 13 residues, the cysteine and phenylalanine included. The read is trimmed to its CDR3 DNA, 39 bases read in frame from base 1. From the germline V gene (reference sequence), CDR1 is LGHDT and CDR2 is YNNKEL. V and J lose 2 bases and 10 bases, and a span of 12 bases separates them. Libraries came from 5' RACE. The reads were generated on a NextSeq 500. To correct for sequencing error and PCR bias, the TCR library protocol tagged individual cDNA molecules with unique molecular identifiers. TCR alpha and beta chains were both sequenced, and the abundances of alpha and beta sequences in each sample were closely correlated with each other. As for how the authors treated the data: V gene, J gene and CDR3 annotation of TCR sequences was performed with Decombinator V4. Expanded TCRs were defined as changing significantly between any two time points under a Poisson model with p below 0.0001. Abundances of TCRs were expressed as counts per million after normalisation to the total number of TCRs sequenced in each sample. TRAV1-2 paired with TRAJ12, TRAJ20 or TRAJ33 defined MAIT TCRs, while TRAV10 paired with TRAJ18 defined iNKT TCRs. VDJdb, accessed on 1 November 2021, was searched for TCRs annotated for CMV, EBV and SARS-CoV-2, and TCRs annotated for more than one antigen were excluded. TCRdb trimmed public reads at Q25 via fastp, called clones via MiXCR and kept in-frame beta chains. Entries that share a CDR3 protein sequence are merged under the most common genes and DNA. The V and J calls, along with clone size, are taken from TCRdb and not from the paper's own processing. The sample data list 75,000 or so distinct CDR3 sequences, and approximately 10% of these were observed just once. Of the sample, roughly 6.1% falls within the top ten clones.

The study was a case-control design nested within a healthcare worker cohort in London, UK, with weekly nasopharyngeal swab PCR tests and blood sampling. Healthcare workers were recruited during the week of the UK lockdown, between 23 and 31 March 2020, and followed weekly for up to 16 weeks. As for this clonotype: Its antigen specificity is not known. No per-base quality is available; no much larger clone lies one base away.

The clonotype comes from an adult who was a healthcare worker with PCR-confirmed SARS-CoV-2 infection or an uninfected control (not recorded which). The specimen sequenced was whole blood. The chain joins TRBV3-1 to TRBJ2-1; the D segment cannot be called with confidence. The CDR3 reads CASSQTRVSEQFF. The nucleotide sequence reads TGTGCCAGCAGCCAAACTCGGGTCAGCGAGCAGTTCTTC.